This TCR beta chain is from a study of shared clonotypes between healthy human individuals. Study conclusions and caveats: Rarefaction analysis demonstrated incomplete sorted-subset sequencing notwithstanding large depth. Larger estimated richness was generally seen in naive subsets than in memory subsets.

Naive CD8 cells, CD45RO-negative and positively selected for CCR7, excluded terminally differentiated effector memory CD45RA+ cells. There were only Caucasian adults among the donors, and all lived in Nashville, Tennessee. Sequencing used immunoSEQ multiplex PCR; TCRdb keeps in-frame clones, though not all of them. The sample contains approximately 590,000 clones, 95% to 96% of which appear only once. The CDR3 contains 14 residues. Germline values: CDR1 MNHEY, CDR2 SVGAGI. As regards this clone: Antigen specificity is unknown.

The chain combines TRBV6-5 with TRBJ2-5, with D perhaps being TRBD1 or TRBD2 (5 bases each). With the DNA end fitting TRBJ2-7 better, the J assignment may be wrong. This TCR derives from a woman between 25 and 40 years old in good health. Sequences were obtained from naive CD8+ T cells sorted from blood. CDR3: CASSYGGSPYEQYF. In DNA, the CDR3 is TGTGCCAGCAGTTACGGGGGTTCCCCCTACGAGCAGTACTTC.